This is a list of T cell receptor beta chains from one sample in a study of cytomegalovirus exposure and HLA in healthy donors. The repertoire was sequenced with immunoSEQ multiplex PCR; TCRdb's copy has only in-frame clones and lacks some. The top ten clones hold just under 5% of a sample with around 150,000 clones, 75% of them seen once. Material for sequencing was PBMCs. The source is a male donor in good health and CMV-seronegative. Each CDR3 is given with its conserved first and last residue. Fields, in order: CDR3 length, D gene, clone size, J gene, V gene, CDR3 DNA, CDR3 protein. A D gene is named only where the DNA matches it firmly. Clone size appears in some rows only: once, few, many, or a class for an expanded clone.

15	-	-	TRBJ2-5	TRBV27	TGTGCCAGCAGTTTAGGCACCTCGACTGGAGAGACCCAGTACTTC	CASSLGTSTGETQYF
15	TRBD1	-	TRBJ2-1	TRBV6-5	TGTGCCAGCAGTCACGGACAGGGTGGGCACAATGAGCAGTTCTTC	CASSHGQGGHNEQFF
12	-	-	TRBJ2-5	TRBV18	TGTGCCAGCTTCCTGACGGGAGAGACCCAGTACTTC	CASFLTGETQYF
14	-	-	TRBJ1-1	TRBV7-9	TGTGCCAGCAGGATGGGACAAATGAACACTGAAGCTTTCTTT	CASRMGQMNTEAFF
13	-	-	TRBJ2-7	TRBV6-5	TGTGCCAGCAAAAGGGGGAGAGGGTACGAGCAGTACTTC	CASKRGRGYEQYF
15	TRBD1	-	TRBJ1-1	TRBV28	TGTGCCAGCAGTTTTCCCGGACAGGGGAACACTGAAGCTTTCTTT	CASSFPGQGNTEAFF
12	TRBD1	few	TRBJ2-7	TRBV28	TGTCGCTCGGGACAGGGAATGGCCGAGCAGTACTTC	CRSGQGMAEQYF
15	TRBD1	-	TRBJ2-7	TRBV27	TGTGCCAGCTCCCCCCACGGGACAGGGCGCTACGAGCAGTACTTC	CASSPHGTGRYEQYF
12	-	few	TRBJ2-7	TRBV28	TGTGCCAGTAGGGAGAGTTCCTACGAGCAGTACTTC	CASRESSYEQYF
12	-	-	TRBJ1-2	TRBV28	TGTGCCACGGGGGAGGCAAACTATGGCTACACCTTC	CATGEANYGYTF
15	TRBD1	-	TRBJ1-1	TRBV5-5	TGTGCCAGCAGCTTGGCAGGACAGGGGAGCACTGAAGCTTTCTTT	CASSLAGQGSTEAFF
12	-	-	TRBJ1-1	TRBV25-1	TGTGCCAGCAGTGACAGGGACACTGAAGCTTTCTTT	CASSDRDTEAFF
12	TRBD1	-	TRBJ1-1	TRBV7-9	TGTGCCAGCAGCTTAGGACAGGGTGAAGCTTTCTTT	CASSLGQGEAFF
13	-	-	TRBJ1-4	TRBV7-9	TGTGCCAGCAGCTTACCTCTAAATGAAAAACTGTTTTTT	CASSLPLNEKLFF
15	TRBD1	few	TRBJ2-2	TRBV6-5	TGTGCCAGCAGCAGGGGACAGATGAACACCGGGGAGCTGTTTTTT	CASSRGQMNTGELFF
17	TRBD2	-	TRBJ2-3	TRBV5-6	TGTGCCAGCAGCTTGGTGACTAGCGGGGCGCGGCCAGATACGCAGTATTTT	CASSLVTSGARPDTQYF